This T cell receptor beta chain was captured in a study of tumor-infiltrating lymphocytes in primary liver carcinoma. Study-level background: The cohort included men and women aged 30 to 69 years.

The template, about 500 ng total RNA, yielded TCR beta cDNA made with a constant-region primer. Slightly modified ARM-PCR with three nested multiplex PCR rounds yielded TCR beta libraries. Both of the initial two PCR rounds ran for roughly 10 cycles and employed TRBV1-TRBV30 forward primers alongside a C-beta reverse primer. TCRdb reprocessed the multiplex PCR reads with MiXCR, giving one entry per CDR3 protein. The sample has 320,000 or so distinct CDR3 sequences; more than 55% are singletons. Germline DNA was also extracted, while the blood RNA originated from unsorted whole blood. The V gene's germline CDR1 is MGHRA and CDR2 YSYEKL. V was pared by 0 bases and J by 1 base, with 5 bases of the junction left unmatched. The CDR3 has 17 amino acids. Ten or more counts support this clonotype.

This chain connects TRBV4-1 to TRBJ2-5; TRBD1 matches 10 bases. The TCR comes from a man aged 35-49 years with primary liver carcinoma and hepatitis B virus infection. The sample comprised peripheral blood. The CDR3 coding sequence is TGCGCCAGCAGCCAAGATCAAGACAGGGGGCTCCAAGAGACCCAGTACTTC. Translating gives CASSQDQDRGLQETQYF.